This T cell receptor (beta chain) was found in a study of tissue T cells after allogeneic stem cell transplantation. Findings and limits, study-wide: Blood and spleen captured only part of the tissue TCR repertoire.

Germline CDR1 and CDR2: NSQYPW and LRSPGD (reference sequence). This CDR3 contains 12 residues. Between the trimmed V and J ends, which lost 0 bases and 8 bases, there was a span of 6 bases. Worth noting for this clone: The target antigen is unknown. Here the gene names and germline are mouse. The CDR3 end is not reached by the read, which stops 1 residue before it; the germline J gene fills it in.

CDR3 sequences, V/J genes, frequencies and template counts came from survey-depth TCRbeta sequencing. Profiled with immunoSEQ multiplex PCR; TCRdb holds only in-frame clones, not every one. The repertoire holds about 48,000 clones, approximately 73% seen once, with about 0.7% in the top ten. This sequence originates from a pool of C57BL/6 mice in good health. The rearrangement joins TRBV1 to TRBJ2-5; unclear D gene. The sequenced sample was sorted cells pooled from one or two spleens. Here the CDR3 reads CTCSADRFTQYF. Partial CDR3 DNA: TGCACCTGCAGTGCAGATCGGTTCACCCAGTAC.